Listed below are T cell receptor beta chains from one sample, sequenced in a study of OX40 agonist ivuxolimab in advanced cancers. The protocol was immunoSEQ multiplex PCR, while the TCRdb copy is restricted to in-frame clones and leaves out a portion. Here the sample spans around 58,000 clones, around 89% being singletons. Sequencing used CD4+ or CD8+ T cells sorted from blood, obtained in a trial of the OX40 agonist ivuxolimab. These receptors all stem from an adult with an advanced solid tumor such as melanoma, head and neck, liver or kidney cancer. The CDR3 runs from the conserved cysteine through the conserved F or W.

J	V	CDR3
TRBJ2-7	TRBV11-2	CASSAGYEQYF
TRBJ1-4	TRBV18	CASSGTTTNEKLFF
TRBJ1-1	TRBV5-1	CASSILTNTEAFF
TRBJ2-5	TRBV5-4	CASSLGDIQETQYF
TRBJ1-2	TRBV2	CASRLTDSPSGYTF
TRBJ1-2	TRBV11-2	CASSPEQGFRYGYTF
TRBJ2-1	TRBV5-4	CASTGGSGGSSYNEQFF
TRBJ1-6	TRBV28	CASYSGSYNSPLHF
TRBJ2-1	TRBV14	CASSHWFVAYHNEQFF
TRBJ2-4	TRBV7-7	CASSLPRAVAKNIQYF
TRBJ2-5	TRBV11-2	CASSPLGEKETQYF
TRBJ2-3	TRBV5-8	CASSLPQGAFSTDTQYF
TRBJ2-7	TRBV10-3	CAISEGRSYEQYF
TRBJ2-6	TRBV27	CASSLEGQGARGANVLTF
TRBJ2-1	TRBV28	CASSLRGPIYNEQFF
TRBJ1-5	TRBV11-2	CASSGTGQPQHF
TRBJ2-1	TRBV5-1	CASSTGTGGRGEQFF
TRBJ2-7	TRBV14	CASSQATGKEYEQYF
TRBJ1-2	TRBV28	CASGSQRRNGYTF
TRBJ2-7	TRBV30	CAWSPWTGTYEQYF
TRBJ1-2	TRBV10-3	CAISEGQGAGYGYTF
TRBJ1-1	TRBV19	CASSSGEGRGIEAFF
TRBJ1-2	TRBV7-9	CASSSWRGGLAYGYTF
TRBJ1-1	TRBV9	CASSVEDRARGTEAFF
TRBJ1-3	TRBV19	CASSIQGNTIYF
TRBJ2-7	TRBV5-5	CASSLGTSGRSYEQYF
TRBJ1-5	TRBV5-1	CASSLGGNNQPQHF
TRBJ2-6	TRBV11-2	CASSFSGANVLTF
TRBJ1-2	TRBV6-1	CASSEGGASGYGYTF
TRBJ1-2	TRBV5-1	CASSLAGDYGYTF
TRBJ2-1	TRBV28	CASVSRAYNEQFF
TRBJ1-2	TRBV7-2	CASSFGRGPYYGYTF
TRBJ2-5	TRBV6-5	CASSRLAKETQYF
TRBJ2-2	TRBV5-4	CASSLGGGLATGELFF
TRBJ1-4	TRBV30	CAWSVGQDSFATNEKLFF
TRBJ2-5	TRBV4-2	CASSPTLSRWGTQETQYF